The text below deals with one T cell receptor beta chain. Its specificity is unknown. Unique molecular identifiers were built into the TCRbeta library. A single record per CDR3 protein comes from TCRdb applying MiXCR to the PCR reads. In the table there are 200,000 to 300,000 distinct CDR3 sequences, roughly 23% of which are singletons. This sample is drawn from a study of T-cell reconstitution after alpha-beta-depleted transplantation in children. Study outcomes and limitations: The high TCRbeta diversity at day 60 in some patients came from surviving recipient T cells and thymic progenitors. T cells produced anew were the main source of T-cell counts and diversity one year after transplant.

Germline values: CDR1 LGHNT, CDR2 FRNRAP. Trimming cost V 1 base and J 8 bases, with 11 bases left between them. This CDR3 has 13 residues. The sample in question was PBMCs, obtained before TCRalphabeta/CD19-depleted stem cell transplant. The chain links TRBV12-5 to TRBJ1-2; D uncertain. This TCR derives from a girl aged 2 to 9 with Fanconi anemia, due to receive a stem cell transplant. The CDR3 sequence: CASGLGQENGYTF. The CDR3 DNA reads as TGTGCTAGTGGTTTGGGGCAGGAAAACGGCTACACCTTC.